The rows below give T cell receptor beta chains drawn from one sample of a study of blood T cell repertoires in COVID-19. Data came from immunoSEQ multiplex PCR; TCRdb stores just in-frame clones and leaves some out. The sample shows roughly 200,000 clones, about 88% of them seen only once. What was sequenced was peripheral blood. Receptor source: a man in his 70s with acute or convalescent COVID-19. The CDR3 runs from the conserved cysteine through the conserved F or W. D genes are given only for firm matches. Size tells how often a clone was seen (once, few, many) or the class of an expanded clone, and some rows leave it out.

clone size	V gene	D gene	J gene	CDR3 DNA	CDR3 protein
.	TRBV6-5	.	TRBJ2-1	TGTGCCAGCTATGACAGGAGCTCCTACAATGAGCAGTTCTTC	CASYDRSSYNEQFF
.	TRBV12-3/TRBV12-4	.	TRBJ1-2	TGTGCCACCCAGGACAACATAAACTATGGCTACACCTTC	CATQDNINYGYTF
once	TRBV6-2/TRBV6-3	TRBD1	TRBJ1-1	TGTGCCAGCAGTTACTGGGGGGACAGGGGGCCGGGGACTGAAGCTTTCTTT	CASSYWGDRGPGTEAFF
once	TRBV6-1	.	TRBJ1-4	TGTGCCAGCAGTGAACAGTACTACAATGAAAAACTGTTTTTT	CASSEQYYNEKLFF
once	TRBV6-5	TRBD2	TRBJ2-1	TGTGCCAGCAGTCTCCTAGCGGGAGTTGGTGAGCAGTTCTTC	CASSLLAGVGEQFF
.	TRBV27	.	TRBJ2-2	TGTGCCAGCAGATCTTTGGGGGCCAGTACCGGGGAGCTGTTTTTT	CASRSLGASTGELFF
.	TRBV18	TRBD2	TRBJ2-1	TGTGCCAGCTCACAGGGGACTAGCGGGAGTAGTGAGCAGTTCTTC	CASSQGTSGSSEQFF
.	TRBV7-2	.	TRBJ2-5	TGTGCCAGCAGCTTATCCCCAGGAGGAGGAGGAGAGACCCAGTACTTC	CASSLSPGGGGETQYF
.	TRBV9	TRBD1	TRBJ1-2	TGTGCCAGCAGCGTAGCCCCCCATGACAGGGCCTATGGCTACACCTTC	CASSVAPHDRAYGYTF
.	TRBV6-5	TRBD1	TRBJ1-2	TGTGCCAGCATAACGGGACAGACGACTAACTATGGCTACACCTTC	CASITGQTTNYGYTF
.	TRBV7-9	.	TRBJ1-1	TGTGCCAGCAGCTCCCTAGCATTCAGCGTGAACACTGAAGCTTTCTTT	CASSSLAFSVNTEAFF
.	TRBV30	.	TRBJ1-3	TGTGCCTGGAGTCCCCTGAGACAGCTGGCTGGAAACACCATATATTTT	CAWSPLRQLAGNTIYF
.	TRBV7-9	.	TRBJ1-1	TGTGCCAGCAGCTTAGAAGGTCTGGGGGGCACTGAAGCTTTCTTT	CASSLEGLGGTEAFF
.	TRBV7-2	.	TRBJ1-1	TGTGCCAGCAGCTCTCCGAACACTGAAGCTTTCTTT	CASSSPNTEAFF
.	TRBV18	TRBD1	TRBJ1-2	TGTGCCAGCTCACCAGCAGGGAGACAGGGTAATGGCTACACCTTC	CASSPAGRQGNGYTF
.	TRBV5-1	TRBD1	TRBJ2-3	TGCGCCAGCAGCTTACCCGGGACAGGAGGCACAGATACGCAGTATTTT	CASSLPGTGGTDTQYF
once	TRBV29-1	.	TRBJ1-1	TGCAGCGGACGGACAGCAATGAACACTGAAGCTTTCTTT	CSGRTAMNTEAFF
once	TRBV13	.	TRBJ2-5	TGTGCCAGCAGCCTGACTCTAGGACAGCCAAATAAAGAGACCCAGTACTTC	CASSLTLGQPNKETQYF
.	TRBV7-9	TRBD1	TRBJ1-6	TGTGCCAGCAGCTCCGCCGGGACAGGGAGTTCACCCCTCCACTTT	CASSSAGTGSSPLHF
few	TRBV6-5	.	TRBJ2-1	TGTGCCAGCACCTCTCGAAGGGGCAATGAGCAGTTCTTC	CASTSRRGNEQFF
.	TRBV5-1	.	TRBJ2-7	TGCGCCAGCAGCTTGGACAGGGCTGTCTACGAGCAGTACTTC	CASSLDRAVYEQYF
.	TRBV7-3	.	TRBJ2-1	TGTGCCAGCAGCCGCACTCTAGACGGGTACAATGAGCAGTTCTTC	CASSRTLDGYNEQFF
.	TRBV19	TRBD1	TRBJ1-5	TGTGCCAGTAGTATCGACAGGGCACAGCCCCAGCATTTT	CASSIDRAQPQHF
once	TRBV5-1	TRBD2	TRBJ2-2	TGCGCCAGCAGCCCCTTTACTAGCGGGAGAAGAACCGGGGAGCTGTTTTTT	CASSPFTSGRRTGELFF
.	TRBV10-3	TRBD2	TRBJ2-1	TGTGCCATCAGCGTTAGCGGGAGCGCCAGTGGTGAGCAGTTCTTC	CAISVSGSASGEQFF
.	TRBV28	.	TRBJ2-5	TGTGCCAGCAGTTCTCCGACGAGGGTCAAGACCCAGTACTTC	CASSSPTRVKTQYF
.	TRBV19	TRBD2	TRBJ2-7	TGTGCCAGTAGTCGTTCGGGAGGGAGCTCCTACGAGCAGTACTTC	CASSRSGGSSYEQYF
.	TRBV18	TRBD1	TRBJ2-7	TGTGCCAGCTCACTTGACAGGGGGCTTCCCTACGAGCAGTACTTC	CASSLDRGLPYEQYF
.	TRBV15	TRBD2	TRBJ2-3	TGTGCCACCAGCAGAGGGAGAACTAGCGGGAGCACAGATACGCAGTATTTT	CATSRGRTSGSTDTQYF
.	TRBV27	.	TRBJ2-3	TGTGCCAGCAGTTTATCCAGAGGAGATACGCAGTATTTT	CASSLSRGDTQYF
.	TRBV4-1	TRBD2	TRBJ2-1	TGCGCCAGCAGCCAAAAAACTAGCGGATACAATGAGCAGTTCTTC	CASSQKTSGYNEQFF
.	TRBV12-2	.	TRBJ1-4	TGTGCAAGTCGCTTAGTTCCGTCGCCCCCGGCAGGGACAGAGAAGTCCAAACTGTTTTTT	CASRLVPSPPAGTEKSKLFF
.	TRBV6-5	TRBD1	TRBJ1-2	TGTGCCAGCAAGACAGGGACGTTCTATGGCTACACCTTC	CASKTGTFYGYTF
.	TRBV2	.	TRBJ1-6	TGTGCCAGCAGGAGATATTCACCCCTCCACTTT	CASRRYSPLHF
.	TRBV7-9	TRBD1	TRBJ1-1	TGTGCCAGCAGCCGACAGGGCGTGCTAAACACTGAAGCTTTCTTT	CASSRQGVLNTEAFF
.	TRBV5-4	TRBD1	TRBJ2-7	TGTGCCAGCAGAGTTGACAGGGGAATGTTCTACGAGCAGTACTTC	CASRVDRGMFYEQYF
.	TRBV21-1	.	TRBJ2-1	TGTGCCAGCACCTCAGGGGCAGGGAAGGTGACGGGAGGGCCCTACAATGAGCAGTTCTTC	CASTSGAGKVTGGPYNEQFF
.	TRBV7-9	.	TRBJ2-1	TGTGCCAGCAGCCCCGGGACCTACAATGAGCAGTTCTTC	CASSPGTYNEQFF
.	TRBV4-2	.	TRBJ2-7	TGTGCCAGCAGCCAAGAATTTGGAATATCGACAGTCACCTTCTACGAGCAGTACTTC	CASSQEFGISTVTFYEQYF
.	TRBV5-5	.	TRBJ1-2	TGTGCCAGCAGCGGGGGGGTCACCCATCGCGCTGGCTACACCTTC	CASSGGVTHRAGYTF
.	TRBV27	TRBD1	TRBJ1-6	TGTGCCAGCAGTCCAGGGACAGCGATAACGCCCCTCCACTTT	CASSPGTAITPLHF
.	TRBV4-2	.	TRBJ2-4	TGTGCCAGCAGCCAAGCCAGGGAGGACAAAAACATTCAGTACTTC	CASSQAREDKNIQYF
.	TRBV13	TRBD2	TRBJ2-3	TGTGCCAGCAGCACTGGGGCGGGGGGCAATACGCAGTATTTT	CASSTGAGGNTQYF
.	TRBV28	TRBD1	TRBJ1-3	TGTGCCAGCAGTTATAGGGGGCGGGGAGGAAACACCATATATTTT	CASSYRGRGGNTIYF
.	TRBV12-5	.	TRBJ2-1	TGTGCTAGTGCCTCCGGGGTAGGGAACTCCTACAATGAGCAGTTCTTC	CASASGVGNSYNEQFF
.	TRBV5-1	.	TRBJ2-2	TGCGCCAGCAAAGCTTCGACAGAAAACACCGGGGAGCTGTTTTTT	CASKASTENTGELFF
.	TRBV2	.	TRBJ2-1	TGTGCCAGCAGGGCAGGGGCCTACAATGAGCAGTTCTTC	CASRAGAYNEQFF
once	TRBV20-1	.	TRBJ2-1	TGCAGTGCTCCCGTTTCGAGTGAGCAGTTCTTC	CSAPVSSEQFF
.	TRBV29-1	TRBD2	TRBJ2-7	TGCAGCGTTCAGGGACAGATCCTACTAGCGGGAGGGCAGAAACCCTACTACGAGCAGTACTTC	CSVQGQILLAGGQKPYYEQYF
few	TRBV4-1	.	TRBJ2-7	TGCGCCAGCAGCCAAGGGCAGGGGTATACCTACGAGCAGTACTTC	CASSQGQGYTYEQYF
once	TRBV18	.	TRBJ1-2	TGTGCCAGCTCACCACCGGCAGGGGTTAACAGTGGCTACACCTTC	CASSPPAGVNSGYTF
.	TRBV24-1	.	TRBJ2-2	TGTGCCACCAGTGTAGTAGGAGGGACCGGGGAGCTGTTTTTT	CATSVVGGTGELFF
.	TRBV6-2/TRBV6-3	.	TRBJ1-2	TGTGCCAGCAGTTACATCGGGGGACGCGGCTACACCTTC	CASSYIGGRGYTF
once	TRBV10-3	.	TRBJ2-1	TGTGCCATCAGTGAGTTTTCGACTAGTATTGGCCCCTACAATGAGCAGTTCTTC	CAISEFSTSIGPYNEQFF
few	TRBV7-6	TRBD1	TRBJ2-4	TGTGCCAGCAGCTTAGCCGCAGGACAGGGGGCCGGCATTCAGTACTTC	CASSLAAGQGAGIQYF
.	TRBV30	TRBD2	TRBJ2-3	TGTGCCTGGACTAGCGGGAGCGGGGGTACGCAGTATTTT	CAWTSGSGGTQYF
.	TRBV28	TRBD1	TRBJ1-2	TGTGCCAGCAGCTTAGACAGGGGTTTGAGGGGCTACACCTTC	CASSLDRGLRGYTF
.	TRBV27	.	TRBJ2-7	TGTGCCAGCAGTAGGAGGGGGCCCTACGAGCAGTACTTC	CASSRRGPYEQYF
few	TRBV4-1	.	TRBJ2-5	TGCGCCAGCAGCCAAGGCTCCACGGCGGGCCCCCAGTACTTC	CASSQGSTAGPQYF
.	TRBV18	TRBD1	TRBJ2-1	TGTGCCAGCTCACCGACAGGGGAGGTCCCCGGTGAGCAGTTCTTC	CASSPTGEVPGEQFF